Detailed here is one T cell receptor (beta chain). Its antigen remains unidentified. Generation of TCR beta libraries employed quantitative 5'-RACE incorporating molecular barcodes. TCRdb reprocessed the 5' RACE reads via MiXCR and lists one record per CDR3 protein. The sample has roughly 700,000 distinct CDR3 sequences; 15% to 20% are singletons. This entry is derived from a study of CD8 T cells in ankylosing spondylitis. Whole-study results and caveats: A subset of motif variants has previously been described in the synovial fluid and blood of reactive arthritis. A TCR beta motif made of eight highly homologous variants seemed typical of ankylosing spondylitis blood.

Per germline, CDR1 LGHDT and CDR2 YNNKEL (reference sequence). V lost 4 bases and J 5 bases, leaving 3 bases between the germline ends. CDR3 size: 10 residues. V usage is TRBV3-1 and J usage is TRBJ2-7, with no clear D. Source material: blood, either unsorted or a sorted T cell fraction (not recorded which). The clonotype originates from a male donor with ankylosing spondylitis. The CDR3 sequence: CASSPNEQYF. The CDR3 nucleotides read TGTGCCAGCAGCCCGAACGAGCAGTACTTC.